Reported below is one T cell receptor beta chain. This clone was found once. Its antigen target is currently unknown. Base qualities are not provided; no much larger clone lies one nucleotide away. This record comes from a study of cytomegalovirus exposure and HLA in healthy donors (TCRdb year 2017). As for the study more broadly: An earlier analysis of around 600 of the donors reported roughly 300 Gb of sequence data and about 100 million unique TCR beta sequences from about 180 million T cells. The study used immunosequencing to profile the T cell repertoires of 670 or so subjects and linked those repertoires to cytomegalovirus serostatus. The number of donors typed differed by locus, with about 629-640 for A, B, C, DRB1 and DQB1, 522 for DQA1, over 600 for DPA1, and about 450 for DPB1. HLA typing covered class I and class II loci at four-digit resolution. Roughly 300 gigabases of sequencing data and tens of millions of unique TCR sequences were included in an early release covering 500 to 750 HLA-typed donors. To study patterns of TCR occurrence, a later analysis re-analyzed previously published TCR beta repertoires from just over 650 donors and added high-resolution HLA genotyping. To predict cytomegalovirus infection status, the study combined high-throughput TCR immunosequencing, statistical association of individual TCRs with disease status, and machine learning. Rather than using new phenotypic data, the later analysis identified candidate immune exposures from TCR beta sequences and from how often those sequences occurred across donors. Four to six DR-DQ haplotypes were handled as single units for association and clustering, since linkage in the cohort was strong. Among the roughly 430 genotyped donors, 75% to 90% belonged to the genetic ancestry cluster associated with self-reported Caucasian donors. In a later genetic analysis, genome-wide SNP genotypes for 398 of the 666 donors were used, and that subset was treated as a discovery cohort. The study aimed to test whether signatures of past pathogen exposure could be identified by cataloging public T cell receptors. All discovery cohort repertoires had been generated on a single sequencing platform. Donor age, sex, ethnicity and CMV serostatus were compiled together with the repertoire data. In an earlier analysis of several hundred of the donors, high-throughput TCR beta sequencing was used to judge whether each TCR beta V gene segment behaved as functional or pseudogenic. In addition to the first cohort of 666 subjects, a separate validation cohort of some 120 different subjects was used. Among 300 to 500 genotyped donors of the cohort, an average of around 220,000 unique TCR beta nucleotide sequences was sequenced per donor, of which 15% to 20% were non-productive. Beyond this particular receptor, the publication reports: According to a later analysis, parvovirus B19, influenza, CMV and Epstein-Barr virus appeared linked to several top co-occurrence clusters. A further reported finding was that TCR beta sequences accurately predicted the HLA-A and HLA-B alleles for most subjects in the first cohort. Specific HLA alleles were associated with 15,000 to 20,000 TCR beta sequences at a false discovery rate of 0.05 in a later analysis. V-gene and J-gene trimming of TCR beta chains was associated with a missense DCLRE1C variant in a later genetic analysis, and the association was replicated in an independent cohort. In a later analysis, HLA-associated TCR beta chains were found to be more clonally expanded and to have lower generation probabilities than equally common non-associated chains. A later genetic analysis reported fewer N-insertions in productive TCRs among donors in an Asian-associated ancestry cluster than the approximately 700-donor mean. In an earlier analysis of some 500 of the donors, most TCR beta V segments were observed in productive rearrangements about 90% or about 30% of the time, broadly matching IMGT annotations. A group of highly shared sequence variants was considered likely to be a technical artifact of the sequencing pipeline. Because some donors lacked HLA typing at each locus, the association tests relied only on the typed subset. While some public TCRs were present in many individuals, most TCR sequences turned up only very rarely across donors. In vitro tests confirmed that a few of the cytomegalovirus-associated TCR beta chains recognize cytomegalovirus antigens. The authors suggested that the approach could potentially be generalized to other disease states and immunological phenotypes. In this cohort, only TCR beta chains were sequenced, and detectable features were limited by the absence of alpha or paired-chain data. The study gave a list of around 170 TCR beta chains associated with cytomegalovirus. Some IMGT-functional V segments, including TRBV6-2 and TRBV6-3, could not be distinguished by the 87-base-pair reads and were therefore excluded. For the cohort, immune exposure information was limited to CMV serostatus. In both the original and validation cohorts, the classifier was reported to diagnose cytomegalovirus status with high specificity and sensitivity. In a later analysis, TCR association rates were found to vary across HLA loci, with the most associated TCRs seen for DRB1 alleles and the fewest for HLA-C alleles. Correlated functional status among segregating V segments might reflect linkage disequilibrium, but an unknown experimental factor could not be ruled out. The earlier analysis of some 540 of the donors excluded some 15 rarely observed V segments, including chromosome 9 orphons, because counts were too low. A later analysis found that most CMV-associated TCR beta chains appeared HLA-restricted, with HLA associations seemingly driven largely by CMV exposure. Assigning TCR associations to individual alleles was difficult when HLA alleles, especially DR and DQ, strongly co-occurred. Sequencing depth was assumed to be roughly uniform across donors in the presence/absence analyses, though that assumption may not hold.

Library prep was done by the immunoSEQ multiplex PCR assay. The multiplex PCR relied on a mix of 60 forward primers for TCR Vbeta segments and 13 reverse primers for TCR Jbeta segments. Amplification of the CDR3 region of rearranged TCR beta genes was performed with a multiplex PCR assay on genomic DNA. Amplified TCR beta libraries were sequenced as 87-base-pair reads on the Illumina HiSeq System. Turning to the authors' computational methods: A later analysis counted 75 million to 100 million unique TCR beta chains across the 666 repertoires, and roughly 10 million of these chains were shared by at least two donors. Raw reads were error-corrected and collapsed into unique sequences by a nearest-neighbor algorithm in which closely related sequences were merged to remove PCR and sequencing errors. To assign V, D and J gene segments, CDR3 sequences were aligned to IMGT reference sequences. Each retained sequence needed at least a six-nucleotide match to both a V gene segment and a J gene segment. A rearrangement counted as productive if the CDR3 had no stop codons and remained in frame with V and J, and every other rearrangement counted as non-productive. CDR3 was defined according to IMGT convention as the region running from the second conserved V-encoded cysteine to the conserved J-encoded phenylalanine. In an earlier analysis of more than 550 of the donors, sequences lacking an unambiguous match to a single V gene segment were excluded. An earlier analysis of 500 to 700 of the donors classified V segments as functional when productive rearrangements were above 56.7% and as segregating when the standard deviation between donors was above 5%. A statistical classification framework was developed to diagnose cytomegalovirus status using the catalog of TCR beta chain sequences. V and J gene assignment, in a later analysis, came from comparing TCR nucleotide sequences with IMGT/GENE-DB human TR gene sequences. Using the TCRdist pipeline, a later analysis assigned CDR3 sequences along with most-parsimonious VDJ recombination scenarios. A later analysis defined each TCR beta chain by its CDR3 amino acid sequence plus V-gene family, and excluded reads lacking a unique V-gene family. In a later analysis, fewer than 600 highly shared, low-generation-probability nucleotide sequences were removed to address suspected cross-contamination and a sequencing artifact. In a later analysis, a clonal expansion index for each public chain was calculated from normalized within-repertoire ranks of inferred template counts. Generation probabilities in a later analysis came from a VDJ recombination model fitted to out-of-frame rearrangements, and those results were checked against IGoR. In a later analysis, hypergeometric tests were used to score TCR-TCR, TCR-HLA and TCR-CMV co-occurrence, with a repertoire-size bias correction applied to TCR pairs. False discovery rates were estimated in a later analysis by permuting HLA or CMV assignments 20 times. In a later analysis, co-occurring TCRs were grouped using DBSCAN, with TCRdist sequence similarity added in when clustering inside HLA-allele-positive subsets. Co-occurrence clustering excluded repertoires with fewer than 30,000 or more than 120,000 public chains, plus five with anomalous nucleotide sharing. Entries here come from immuneACCESS through TCRdb and include only in-frame sequences with V and J called. Some clones fail to appear in such tables; in the studies checked, an unresolved V gene covers under half of the shortfall, and the cause of the remainder is unknown. From that table come the V and J calls and clone size; the DNA was used to work out D and trimming. A total of around 230,000 clones appear in this sample, about 77% of them only once. The ten largest clones take up 0.45% to 0.5% of the sample.

The CDR3 measures 12 amino acids from cysteine to phenylalanine. Here the CDR3 DNA is all that survives: 36 bases in frame from base 1. Trimming at the junction amounts to 7 bases on V and 7 bases on J, and the germline ends lie 10 bases apart. Taken from the germline V gene, the CDR1 and CDR2 loops are SNHLY and FYNNEI. The cohort was made up of under 800 healthy bone marrow donors. All cohort members were sampled while nominally healthy, although unrecorded immune exposures were likely present. The donor was CMV seronegative and was included in the group of 352 seronegative cohort members. A peripheral blood sample was collected from each donor, and TCR beta sequencing was performed on peripheral blood mononuclear cells. The Qiagen DNeasy Blood Extraction Kit was used to extract genomic DNA from the blood cell samples.

The sample comprised PBMCs. This receptor was taken from a boy between 10 and 17 years old in good health and CMV-seronegative. The chain links TRBV2 with TRBJ1-4; the D gene is perhaps TRBD1, on 6 matching bases. The CDR3 region reads CASTTGREKLFF. Here is the DNA: TGTGCCAGCACTACAGGGCGTGAAAAACTGTTTTTT.